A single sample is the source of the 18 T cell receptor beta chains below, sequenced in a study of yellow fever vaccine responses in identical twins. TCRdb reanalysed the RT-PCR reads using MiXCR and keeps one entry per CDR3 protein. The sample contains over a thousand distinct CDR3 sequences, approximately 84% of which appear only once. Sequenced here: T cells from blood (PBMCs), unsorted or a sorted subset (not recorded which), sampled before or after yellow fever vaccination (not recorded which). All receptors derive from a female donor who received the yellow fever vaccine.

CDR3 nucleotides: TGTGCCAGCAGTTCAATTGGACAGCCCCAGCATTTT. Residues: CASSSIGQPQHF. This sequence joins TRBV28 and TRBJ1-5; D call uncertain. V lost 4 bases and J lost 7, with 8 bases in between. CDR1 and CDR2 (germline): MDHEN, SYDVKM. This CDR3 has 12 amino acids. The variable domain in full, with the rest retrieved from reference TRBV28 and TRBJ1-5, is DVKVTQSSRYLVKRTGEKVFLECVQDMDHENMFWYRQDPGLGLRLIYFSYDVKMKEKGDIPEGYSVSREKKERFSLILESASTNQTSMYLCASSSIGQPQHFGDGTRLSIL.

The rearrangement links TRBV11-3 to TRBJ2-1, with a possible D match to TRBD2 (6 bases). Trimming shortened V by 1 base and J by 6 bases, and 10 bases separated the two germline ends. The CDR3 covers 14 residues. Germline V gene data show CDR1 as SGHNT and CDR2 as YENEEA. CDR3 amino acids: CASSLGRGLNEQFF. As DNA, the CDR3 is TGTGCCAGCAGCTTAGGGCGGGGTCTCAATGAGCAGTTCTTC.

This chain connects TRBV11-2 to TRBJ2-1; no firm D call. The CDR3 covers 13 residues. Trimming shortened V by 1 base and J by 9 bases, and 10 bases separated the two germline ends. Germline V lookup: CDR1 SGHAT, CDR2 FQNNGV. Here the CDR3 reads CASSLVLRVEQFF. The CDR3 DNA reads TGTGCCAGCAGCTTAGTTCTCCGGGTTGAGCAGTTCTTC. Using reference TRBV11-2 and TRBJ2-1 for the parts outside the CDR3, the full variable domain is EAGVAQSPRYKIIEKRQSVAFWCNPISGHATLYWYQQILGQGPKLLIQFQNNGVVDDSQLPKDRFSAERLKGVDSTLKIQPAKLEDSAVYLCASSLVLRVEQFFGPGTRLTVL.

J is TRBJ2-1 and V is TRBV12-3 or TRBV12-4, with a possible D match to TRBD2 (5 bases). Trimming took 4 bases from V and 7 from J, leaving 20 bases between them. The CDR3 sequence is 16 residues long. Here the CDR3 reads CASSSRPDSRSNEQFF. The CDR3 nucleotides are TGTGCCAGCAGTTCCCGCCCGGACTCGAGATCTAATGAGCAGTTCTTC.

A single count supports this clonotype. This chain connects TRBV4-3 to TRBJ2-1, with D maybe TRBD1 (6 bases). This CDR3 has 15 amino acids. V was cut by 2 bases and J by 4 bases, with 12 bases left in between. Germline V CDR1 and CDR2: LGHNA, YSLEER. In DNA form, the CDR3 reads TGCGCCAGCAGCCAACAGGGGTTTCAATACAATGAGCAGTTCTTC. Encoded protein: CASSQQGFQYNEQFF.

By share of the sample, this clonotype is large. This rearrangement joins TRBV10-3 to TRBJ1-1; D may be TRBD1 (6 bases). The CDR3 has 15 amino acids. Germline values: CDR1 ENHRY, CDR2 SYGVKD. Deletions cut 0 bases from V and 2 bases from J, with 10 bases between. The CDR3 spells CAISESFRGNTEAFF. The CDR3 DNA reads TGTGCCATCAGTGAGTCCTTCAGGGGTAACACTGAAGCTTTCTTT.

The CDR3 is CATSRDLVTGGYTF. DNA of the CDR3: TGTGCCACCAGCAGAGATTTGGTTACAGGTGGCTACACCTTC. The chain is built from TRBV15 and TRBJ1-2, with a tentative D call TRBD1 (5 bases). Germline CDR1 reads LNHNV; CDR2 reads YYDKDF (reference sequence). This CDR3 has 14 residues. V lost 0 bases, J lost 7 bases, and 12 bases lay in between.

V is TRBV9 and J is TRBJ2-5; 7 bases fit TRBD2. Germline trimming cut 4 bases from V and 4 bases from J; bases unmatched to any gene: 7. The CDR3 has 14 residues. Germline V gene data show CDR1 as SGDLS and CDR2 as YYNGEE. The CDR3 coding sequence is TGTGCCAGCAGCCCCGGACTAGGTCTAGAGACCCAGTACTTC. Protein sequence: CASSPGLGLETQYF.

The CDR3 DNA is TGCGCCAGCAGCCAAGGGGCGGGACTTCACTATGGCTACACCTTC. It translates to CASSQGAGLHYGYTF. The chain joins TRBV4-3 to TRBJ1-2; tentatively, D is TRBD1 (5 bases). CDR3 length: 15 residues. The V gene's germline CDR1 is LGHNA and CDR2 YSLEER. V lost 1 base to trimming and J lost 3 bases, with 12 bases between them.

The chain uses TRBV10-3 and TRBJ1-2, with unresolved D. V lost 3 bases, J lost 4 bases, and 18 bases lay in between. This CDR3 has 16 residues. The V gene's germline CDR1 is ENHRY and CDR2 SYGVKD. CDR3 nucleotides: TGTGCCATCAGTGACGTCCCGCCAGACTCCCCCTATGGCTACACCTTC. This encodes CAISDVPPDSPYGYTF.

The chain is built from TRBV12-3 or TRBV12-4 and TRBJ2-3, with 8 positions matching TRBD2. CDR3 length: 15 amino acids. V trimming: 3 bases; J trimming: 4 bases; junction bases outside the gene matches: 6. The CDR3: CASSLGGGPADTQYF. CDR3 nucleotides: TGTGCCAGCAGTTTGGGCGGGGGGCCTGCAGATACGCAGTATTTT.

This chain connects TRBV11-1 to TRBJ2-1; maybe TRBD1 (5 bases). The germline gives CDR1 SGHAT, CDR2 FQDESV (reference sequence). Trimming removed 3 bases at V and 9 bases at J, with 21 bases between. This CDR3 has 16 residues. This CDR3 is CASSFLAGQGISEQFF. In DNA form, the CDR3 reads TGTGCCAGCAGCTTCCTCGCCGGCCAGGGAATAAGTGAGCAGTTCTTC.

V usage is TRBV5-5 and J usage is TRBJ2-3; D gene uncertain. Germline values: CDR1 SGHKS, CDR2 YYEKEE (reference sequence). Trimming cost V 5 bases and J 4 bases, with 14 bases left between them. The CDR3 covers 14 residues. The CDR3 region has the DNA TGTGCCAGCAGAGCCTCCGTGAACTCAGATACGCAGTATTTT. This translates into CASRASVNSDTQYF.

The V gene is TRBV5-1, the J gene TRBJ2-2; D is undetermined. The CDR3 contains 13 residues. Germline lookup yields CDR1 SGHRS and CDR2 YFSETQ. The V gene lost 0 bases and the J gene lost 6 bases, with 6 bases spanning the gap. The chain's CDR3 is CASSLVVAGELFF. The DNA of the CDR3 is TGCGCCAGCAGCTTGGTCGTGGCCGGGGAGCTGTTTTTT.

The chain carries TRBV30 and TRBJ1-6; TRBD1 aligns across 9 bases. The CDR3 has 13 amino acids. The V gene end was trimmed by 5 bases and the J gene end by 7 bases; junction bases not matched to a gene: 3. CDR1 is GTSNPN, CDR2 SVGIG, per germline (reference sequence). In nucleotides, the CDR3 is TGTGCCTGGGGGACAGGGCTGAATTCACCCCTCCACTTT. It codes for CAWGTGLNSPLHF.

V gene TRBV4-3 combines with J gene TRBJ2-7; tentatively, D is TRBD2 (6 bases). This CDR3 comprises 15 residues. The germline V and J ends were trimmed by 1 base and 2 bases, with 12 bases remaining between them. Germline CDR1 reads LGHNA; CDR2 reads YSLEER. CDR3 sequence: CASSQGGGSPYEQYF. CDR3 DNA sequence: TGCGCCAGCAGCCAAGGGGGAGGTTCTCCCTACGAGCAGTACTTC.

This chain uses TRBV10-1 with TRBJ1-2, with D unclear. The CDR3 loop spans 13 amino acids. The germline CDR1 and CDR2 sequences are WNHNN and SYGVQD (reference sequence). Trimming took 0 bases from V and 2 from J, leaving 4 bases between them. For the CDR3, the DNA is TGCGCCAGCAGTGAGTCAGTAAACTATGGCTACACCTTC. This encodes CASSESVNYGYTF.

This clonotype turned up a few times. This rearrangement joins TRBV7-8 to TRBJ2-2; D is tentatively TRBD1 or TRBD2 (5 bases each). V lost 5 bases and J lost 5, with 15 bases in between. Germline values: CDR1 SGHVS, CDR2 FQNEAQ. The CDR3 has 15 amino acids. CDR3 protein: CASSHLRGRTGELFF. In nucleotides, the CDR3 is TGTGCCAGCAGCCATCTCCGGGGCAGGACCGGGGAGCTGTTTTTT.